Described below is a single TCR beta chain sequence and its context. What it recognizes is unknown. This record comes from a study of cytomegalovirus exposure and HLA in healthy donors. Germline V gene sequence: CDR1 MDHEN, CDR2 SYDVKM. The CDR3 consists of 16 residues. Trimming took off 7 bases at V and 10 bases at J, with 23 bases between the two ends. Study-level findings and limits: There were three CMV-associated chains whose specificity for CMV antigens was confirmed in vitro. Later on, analysis showed that most CMV-associated TCR beta chains appeared to be HLA-restricted.

It was with 60 Vbeta and 13 Jbeta primers that the PCR ran. The data were produced by immunoSEQ multiplex PCR, yet TCRdb's version contains in-frame clones alone and is incomplete. The table shows 100,000 or so clones, with just under 75% occurring only once. This donor's record omits CMV serostatus. This TCR derives from a human donor in good health. Sequenced: PBMCs. The chain carries TRBV28 and TRBJ2-6; maybe TRBD2 (6 bases). DNA of the CDR3: TGTGCCAGCAACAATCCCGCCGGGAGTCAGTGGAACGTCCTGACTTTC. Translation: CASNNPAGSQWNVLTF.